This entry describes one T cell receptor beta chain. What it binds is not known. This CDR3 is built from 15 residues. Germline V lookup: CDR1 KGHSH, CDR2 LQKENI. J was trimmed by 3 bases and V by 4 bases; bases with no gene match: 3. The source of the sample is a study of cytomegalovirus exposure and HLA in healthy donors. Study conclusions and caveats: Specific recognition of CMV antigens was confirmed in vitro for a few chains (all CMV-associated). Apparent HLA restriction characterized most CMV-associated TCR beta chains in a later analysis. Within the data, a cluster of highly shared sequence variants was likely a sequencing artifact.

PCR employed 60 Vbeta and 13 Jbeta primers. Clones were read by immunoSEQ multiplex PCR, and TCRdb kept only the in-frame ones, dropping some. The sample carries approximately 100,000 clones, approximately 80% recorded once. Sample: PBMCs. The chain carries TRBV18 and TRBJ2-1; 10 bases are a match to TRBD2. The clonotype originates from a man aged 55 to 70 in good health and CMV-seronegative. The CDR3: CASSQRGGDYNEQFF. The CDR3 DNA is TGTGCCAGCTCACAGCGGGGGGGCGACTACAATGAGCAGTTCTTC.